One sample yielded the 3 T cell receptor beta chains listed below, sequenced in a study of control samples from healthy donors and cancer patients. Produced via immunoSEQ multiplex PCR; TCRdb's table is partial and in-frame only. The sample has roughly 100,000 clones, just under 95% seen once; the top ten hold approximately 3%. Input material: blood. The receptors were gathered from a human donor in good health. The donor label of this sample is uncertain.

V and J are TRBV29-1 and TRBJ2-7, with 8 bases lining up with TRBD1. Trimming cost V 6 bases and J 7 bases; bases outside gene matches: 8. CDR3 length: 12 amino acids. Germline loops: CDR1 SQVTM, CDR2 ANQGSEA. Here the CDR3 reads CSVRTGIGEQYV. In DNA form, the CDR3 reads TGCAGCGTCAGGACAGGGATTGGTGAGCAGTACGTC.

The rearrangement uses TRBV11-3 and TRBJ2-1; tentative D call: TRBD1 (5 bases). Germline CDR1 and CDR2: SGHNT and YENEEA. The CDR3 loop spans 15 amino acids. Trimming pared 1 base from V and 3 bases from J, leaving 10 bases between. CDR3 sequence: CASSLGTGDYNEQFF. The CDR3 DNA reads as TGTGCCAGCAGCTTAGGTACAGGCGACTACAATGAGCAGTTCTTC. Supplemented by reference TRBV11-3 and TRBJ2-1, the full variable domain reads EAGVVQSPRYKIIEKKQPVAFWCNPISGHNTLYWYLQNLGQGPELLIRYENEEAVDDSQLPKDRFSAERLKGVDSTLKIQPAELGDSAVYLCASSLGTGDYNEQFFGPGTRLTVL.

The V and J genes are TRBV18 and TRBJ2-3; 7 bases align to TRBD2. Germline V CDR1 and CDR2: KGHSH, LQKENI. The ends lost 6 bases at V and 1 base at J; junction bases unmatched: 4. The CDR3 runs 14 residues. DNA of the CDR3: TGTGCCAGCTCCCCGAGCGGGGGCACAGATACGCAGTATTTT. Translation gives CASSPSGGTDTQYF.